This entry concerns a single TCR beta chain. The target antigen is unknown. Germline CDR1 DFQATT, CDR2 SNEGSKA (reference sequence). The CDR3 spans 16 residues. V lost 1 base and J lost 1, with 15 bases in between. The data belong to a study of human T cells and chemical hapten exposure. Findings of the study overall: Compared with pre-sensitization or healthy control sets, expanded TCRs clustered more.

Time point meaning: patch test 1, 2 weeks after DPC sensitization. Sample treatment: therapeutic diphenylcyclopropenone sensitization with weekly scalp DPC. The library labeled individual cDNA molecules by adding unique molecular identifiers to them. MiXCR was run by TCRdb on the RACE reads, yielding one entry per CDR3 protein. The sample yields 180,000 or so distinct CDR3 sequences, more than 20% seen once. The sample was whole blood, taken in connection with sensitization to the hapten diphenylcyclopropenone (DPC). The origin of this receptor is a woman aged 45-65 years with alopecia areata. Some clones in this sample may be carry-over from other donors' samples. The chain uses TRBV20-1 and TRBJ2-3; D remains unclear. This chain's CDR3 is CSARVDSPFGTDTQYF. CDR3 in DNA: TGCAGTGCTAGAGTCGACTCCCCTTTTGGCACAGATACGCAGTATTTT.